This T cell receptor beta chain derives from a study of blood T cell repertoires in COVID-19. Authors' processing steps: Estimation of nucleated cell counts relied on the amplification of reference gene primers. The table came from immunoSEQ multiplex PCR; TCRdb's copy has only in-frame clones and leaves some out. V, J and clone size are taken as reported in that table, and D and trimming were inferred from the DNA itself. The profile shows approximately 500,000 clones, roughly nine tenths of them singletons. Seattle-derived patients entered the study during active infection and were followed longitudinally. V gave up 6 bases and J gave up 1 base; unmatched junction bases: 8. Germline assignment: CDR1 SQVTM and CDR2 ANQGSEA. This CDR3 has 14 residues.

The sample consisted of peripheral blood. The V call is TRBV29-1, the J call TRBJ2-7; 8 bases agree with TRBD1. The receptor comes from a woman between 45 and 65 years old with COVID-19, enrolled during active disease. CDR3 sequence reads: CSVQAGTGSYEQYF. The CDR3 nucleotides read TGCAGCGTCCAAGCCGGGACAGGATCCTACGAGCAGTACTTC.